Listed below are T cell receptor beta chains from one sample, sequenced in a study of blood T cell repertoires in COVID-19. Some clones are missing from TCRdb's copy, which holds only in-frame ones; the method was immunoSEQ multiplex PCR. The sample has approximately 210,000 clones; roughly four fifths are singletons. The sample was peripheral blood. These receptors came from a woman in her 40s with active or convalescent COVID-19. Both conserved end residues are part of each CDR3. Each record gives: CDR3 DNA, CDR3 protein, clone size, D gene, J gene, V gene. D genes are given only for firm matches. Clone sizes are given selectively: once, few, many, or a class where the clone is expanded.

CDR3nt: TGTGCCAGCTCACCACCGAAGCGGGGGGGGTACGAGCAGTACTTC
CDR3aa: CASSPPKRGGYEQYF
abundance: NA
d_gene: TRBD2
j_gene: TRBJ2-7
v_gene: TRBV18

CDR3nt: TGTGCCAGCAGCGGGGGGACAGGGGAACCCCGGGGGTTTGAGCAGTTCTTC
CDR3aa: CASSGGTGEPRGFEQFF
abundance: NA
d_gene: TRBD1
j_gene: TRBJ2-1
v_gene: TRBV7-9

CDR3nt: TGCGCCAGCAGCCAATTCTCAGGGGTCGGTCATCAGCCCCAGCATTTT
CDR3aa: CASSQFSGVGHQPQHF
abundance: NA
d_gene: NA
j_gene: TRBJ1-5
v_gene: TRBV4-3

CDR3nt: TGTGCCAGCAGCTTAGGCGGTGGGAACAGGGGATTCGGAAACACCATATATTTT
CDR3aa: CASSLGGGNRGFGNTIYF
abundance: NA
d_gene: TRBD1
j_gene: TRBJ1-3
v_gene: TRBV7-2

CDR3nt: TGCAGCGCCCTGGAGGTGGGGAACACCATATATTTT
CDR3aa: CSALEVGNTIYF
abundance: NA
d_gene: NA
j_gene: TRBJ1-3
v_gene: TRBV29-1

CDR3nt: TGTGCCAGCATCCGAACCGGGACAGGGCGCGAGCAGTACTTC
CDR3aa: CASIRTGTGREQYF
abundance: NA
d_gene: TRBD1
j_gene: TRBJ2-7
v_gene: TRBV27

CDR3nt: TGTGCCAGCAGCGTAGCCGGGTATGGCTACACCTTC
CDR3aa: CASSVAGYGYTF
abundance: few
d_gene: NA
j_gene: TRBJ1-2
v_gene: TRBV9

CDR3nt: TGTGCCAGCAGCGCAGGGGGCCTTGGAAACACCATATATTTT
CDR3aa: CASSAGGLGNTIYF
abundance: NA
d_gene: TRBD1
j_gene: TRBJ1-3
v_gene: TRBV7-9

CDR3nt: TGTGCCAGCAGCTTAATTCCGGGGGGGTACCAAGAGACCCAGTACTTC
CDR3aa: CASSLIPGGYQETQYF
abundance: NA
d_gene: TRBD2
j_gene: TRBJ2-5
v_gene: TRBV7-3

CDR3nt: TGTGCCACCAGTGATACCCGACAGGGACCCACAGATACGCAGTATTTT
CDR3aa: CATSDTRQGPTDTQYF
abundance: NA
d_gene: TRBD1
j_gene: TRBJ2-3
v_gene: TRBV24-1

CDR3nt: TGTGCCTGGAGTGTACGGGGGAGGGGGACTCGAAGCACAGATACGCAGTATTTT
CDR3aa: CAWSVRGRGTRSTDTQYF
abundance: NA
d_gene: NA
j_gene: TRBJ2-3
v_gene: TRBV30

CDR3nt: TGTGCCACCAAAACGGAAGACAGATCTAATGAAAAACTGTTTTTT
CDR3aa: CATKTEDRSNEKLFF
abundance: NA
d_gene: NA
j_gene: TRBJ1-4
v_gene: TRBV27

CDR3nt: TGTGCCAGCAGCCGGACAGGGGATGGCTACACCTTC
CDR3aa: CASSRTGDGYTF
abundance: once
d_gene: TRBD1
j_gene: TRBJ1-2
v_gene: TRBV3-1/TRBV3-2

CDR3nt: TGTGCCAGCAGCCACTCCAAAGGAGCTCTTAACAATGAGCAGTTCTTC
CDR3aa: CASSHSKGALNNEQFF
abundance: few
d_gene: NA
j_gene: TRBJ2-1
v_gene: TRBV27

CDR3nt: TGTGCCAGCAGCTTAGTGGCGGGAGGGGATACGCAGTATTTT
CDR3aa: CASSLVAGGDTQYF
abundance: NA
d_gene: TRBD2
j_gene: TRBJ2-3
v_gene: TRBV7-8

CDR3nt: TGTGCCAGCAGCCAAGATAGGAGACAGAGTAATTCACCCCTCCACTTT
CDR3aa: CASSQDRRQSNSPLHF
abundance: NA
d_gene: NA
j_gene: TRBJ1-6
v_gene: TRBV4-2

CDR3nt: TGTGCCAGCAGCCAAGAGCTGGGACTAGCGGGAGAAAACATTCAGTACTTC
CDR3aa: CASSQELGLAGENIQYF
abundance: NA
d_gene: TRBD2
j_gene: TRBJ2-4
v_gene: TRBV3-1/TRBV3-2

CDR3nt: TGTGCCAGCAGTGAAGGGCCGCCCAGGTGGGAGCAGTACTTC
CDR3aa: CASSEGPPRWEQYF
abundance: NA
d_gene: NA
j_gene: TRBJ2-7
v_gene: TRBV6-1

CDR3nt: TGTGCCAGCAGCTACGGGGAGCTTACTGAAGCTTTCTTT
CDR3aa: CASSYGELTEAFF
abundance: NA
d_gene: NA
j_gene: TRBJ1-1
v_gene: TRBV11-2

CDR3nt: TGTGCCAGTAGTGAAACGACAGGCGTGAACACTGAAGCTTTCTTT
CDR3aa: CASSETTGVNTEAFF
abundance: NA
d_gene: NA
j_gene: TRBJ1-1
v_gene: TRBV19

CDR3nt: TGTGCCAGCAGCCCTGGGACATTGAACACTGAAGCTTTCTTT
CDR3aa: CASSPGTLNTEAFF
abundance: NA
d_gene: NA
j_gene: TRBJ1-1
v_gene: TRBV2

CDR3nt: TGTGCCAGCAGCACCGGTTTTGAGTCCGGGGAGCTGTTTTTT
CDR3aa: CASSTGFESGELFF
abundance: NA
d_gene: NA
j_gene: TRBJ2-2
v_gene: TRBV7-3

CDR3nt: TGTGCCAGCTCACCTCTGGGGGGACTAGCGGGAAACGAGCAGTACTTC
CDR3aa: CASSPLGGLAGNEQYF
abundance: NA
d_gene: TRBD2
j_gene: TRBJ2-7
v_gene: TRBV18

CDR3nt: TGTGCCTGGAGGGCGGGACTAGCGGTCACAGATACGCAGTATTTT
CDR3aa: CAWRAGLAVTDTQYF
abundance: NA
d_gene: TRBD2
j_gene: TRBJ2-3
v_gene: TRBV30

CDR3nt: TGTGCCTGGAGGAGACATAACTGGGGGGCCGGGGAGCTGTTTTTT
CDR3aa: CAWRRHNWGAGELFF
abundance: NA
d_gene: NA
j_gene: TRBJ2-2
v_gene: TRBV30

CDR3nt: TGTGCCAGCAGAACTGGACAGTTTAACACCATATATTTT
CDR3aa: CASRTGQFNTIYF
abundance: few
d_gene: NA
j_gene: TRBJ1-3
v_gene: TRBV6-6

CDR3nt: TGTGCCACCAGCAGAGATGTAGGGACGGGGGAGGCGGGAGCTTTCTTT
CDR3aa: CATSRDVGTGEAGAFF
abundance: NA
d_gene: NA
j_gene: TRBJ1-1
v_gene: TRBV15

CDR3nt: TGTGCCAGCAGCCAACGGGACAGGGGAGGTAATCAGCCCCAGCATTTT
CDR3aa: CASSQRDRGGNQPQHF
abundance: NA
d_gene: TRBD1
j_gene: TRBJ1-5
v_gene: TRBV14

CDR3nt: TGCGCCAGCAGCTTGGACAGAAAAGAGACCCAGTACTTC
CDR3aa: CASSLDRKETQYF
abundance: once
d_gene: NA
j_gene: TRBJ2-5
v_gene: TRBV5-1

CDR3nt: TGTGCCAGCAGCCAAGGGGCGGACAGCTACAATGAGCAGTTCTTC
CDR3aa: CASSQGADSYNEQFF
abundance: NA
d_gene: NA
j_gene: TRBJ2-1
v_gene: TRBV4-2

CDR3nt: TGTGCCAGCAGCCCATTAGGCGGGATCTCCTACAATGAGCAGTTCTTC
CDR3aa: CASSPLGGISYNEQFF
abundance: NA
d_gene: NA
j_gene: TRBJ2-1
v_gene: TRBV9

CDR3nt: TGTGCCAGCAGCTTATCCCGGGTCGGTGCCGAAAAACTGTTTTTT
CDR3aa: CASSLSRVGAEKLFF
abundance: NA
d_gene: NA
j_gene: TRBJ1-4
v_gene: TRBV7-9

CDR3nt: TGTGCTAGCACTAGGATCGAGGGCAATGAGCAGTTCTTC
CDR3aa: CASTRIEGNEQFF
abundance: NA
d_gene: NA
j_gene: TRBJ2-1
v_gene: TRBV7-7

CDR3nt: TGTGCCACCAGTGATTCCGTGGGGCAGGGCCCTGAAAAACTGTTTTTT
CDR3aa: CATSDSVGQGPEKLFF
abundance: NA
d_gene: NA
j_gene: TRBJ1-4
v_gene: TRBV24-1

CDR3nt: TGTGCCAGCAGTGTCGGTGGGACAGGGGCTCTTCAGCCCCAGCATTTT
CDR3aa: CASSVGGTGALQPQHF
abundance: NA
d_gene: TRBD1
j_gene: TRBJ1-5
v_gene: TRBV6-1

CDR3nt: TGTGCCAGCTCACCACAACAGAGTTCTGGAAACACCATATATTTT
CDR3aa: CASSPQQSSGNTIYF
abundance: NA
d_gene: NA
j_gene: TRBJ1-3
v_gene: TRBV18